The 4 T cell receptor beta chains in this list originate from one sample, sequenced in a study of identical twins. TCRdb itself ran the 5' RACE reads through MiXCR, one entry per CDR3 protein. The sample has hundreds of thousands of distinct CDR3 sequences, 21% seen once. A further study also used this sample, focusing on T cells expressing NK-cell markers.

The specimen was PBMCs. These receptor sequences come from a woman aged 18-35 years in good health.

The gene calls are TRBV20-1 and TRBJ1-6; TRBD1 is a possible D gene (5 bases). Per the germline V gene, CDR1 is DFQATT and CDR2 is SNEGSKA (reference sequence). The CDR3 has 16 residues. The V and J ends lost 6 bases and 6 bases respectively, with 21 bases between them. The CDR3 region has the DNA TGCAGTGCAGCCAGGGTCAGGGAGTGGCGTAATTCACCCCTCCACTTT. Its protein is CSAARVREWRNSPLHF.

J is TRBJ2-7 and V is TRBV5-4; 9 bases line up with TRBD1. The length of the CDR3 is 13 residues. The germline CDR1 and CDR2 sequences are SGHNT and YYREEE (reference sequence). The trim removed 7 bases at V and 8 bases at J, leaving 10 bases unmatched. Here the CDR3 DNA reads TGTGCCAGCGGCCCGGACAGGGGTCGGAAGCAGTACTTC. This sequence encodes CASGPDRGRKQYF.

The gene calls are TRBV28 and TRBJ2-7; TRBD1 aligns across 12 bases. J lost 4 bases, V lost 5 bases, and 12 bases had no gene match. The CDR3 covers 17 residues. Germline V gene data show CDR1 as MDHEN and CDR2 as SYDVKM. The CDR3 sequence is CASSRPHRDRGRYEQYF. Written as DNA, the CDR3 is TGTGCCAGCAGTCGACCACACCGGGACAGGGGGCGTTACGAGCAGTACTTC. Together with reference TRBV28 and TRBJ2-7, the CDR3 gives the full variable domain: DVKVTQSSRYLVKRTGEKVFLECVQDMDHENMFWYRQDPGLGLRLIYFSYDVKMKEKGDIPEGYSVSREKKERFSLILESASTNQTSMYLCASSRPHRDRGRYEQYFGPGTRLTVT.

This clonotype was counted between two and nine times. The chain links TRBV5-5 to TRBJ1-3, with no clear D. CDR1 SGHKS and CDR2 YYEKEE come from the germline V gene (reference sequence). Trimming took off 3 bases at V and 4 bases at J, with 8 bases between the two ends. The CDR3 loop spans 13 amino acids. The CDR3 sequence is CASSSYAGNTIYF. CDR3 nucleotides: TGTGCCAGCAGCTCTTATGCGGGAAACACCATATATTTT.